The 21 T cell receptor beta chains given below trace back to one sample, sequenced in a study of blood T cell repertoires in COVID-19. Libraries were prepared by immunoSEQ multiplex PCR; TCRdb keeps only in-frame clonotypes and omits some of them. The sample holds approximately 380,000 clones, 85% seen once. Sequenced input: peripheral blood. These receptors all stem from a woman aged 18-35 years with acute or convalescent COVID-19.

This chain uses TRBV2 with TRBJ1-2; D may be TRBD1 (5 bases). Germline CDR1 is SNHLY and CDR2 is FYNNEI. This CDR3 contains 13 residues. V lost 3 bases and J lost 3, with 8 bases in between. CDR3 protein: CASSDSGYYGYTF. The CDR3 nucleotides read TGTGCCAGCAGTGATTCAGGGTACTATGGCTACACCTTC.

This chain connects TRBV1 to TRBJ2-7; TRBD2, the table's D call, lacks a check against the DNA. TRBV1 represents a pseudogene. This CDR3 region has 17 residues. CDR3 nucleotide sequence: TGCACCAGCAGCCACCCCTGGACTAGCGGGGGGTTCTACGAGCAGTACTTC. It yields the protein CTSSHPWTSGGFYEQYF.

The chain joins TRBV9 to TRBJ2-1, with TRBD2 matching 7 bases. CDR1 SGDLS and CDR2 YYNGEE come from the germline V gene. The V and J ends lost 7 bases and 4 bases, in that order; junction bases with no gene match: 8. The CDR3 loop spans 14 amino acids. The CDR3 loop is CASQGGGNYNEQFF. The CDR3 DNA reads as TGTGCCAGCCAAGGCGGGGGTAATTACAATGAGCAGTTCTTC.

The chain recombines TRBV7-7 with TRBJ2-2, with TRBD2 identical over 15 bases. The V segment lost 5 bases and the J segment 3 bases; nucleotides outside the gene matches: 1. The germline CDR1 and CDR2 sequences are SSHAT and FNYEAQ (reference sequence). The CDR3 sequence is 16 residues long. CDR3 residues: CASSRTSGGDTGELFF. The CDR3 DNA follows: TGTGCCAGCAGCCGGACTAGCGGGGGGGACACCGGGGAGCTGTTTTTT. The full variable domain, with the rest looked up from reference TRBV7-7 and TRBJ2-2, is GAGVSQSPRYKVTKRGQDVTLRCDPISSHATLYWYQQALGQGPEFLTYFNYEAQPDKSGLPSDRFSAERPEGSISTLTIQRTEQRDSAMYRCASSRTSGGDTGELFFGEGSRLTVL.

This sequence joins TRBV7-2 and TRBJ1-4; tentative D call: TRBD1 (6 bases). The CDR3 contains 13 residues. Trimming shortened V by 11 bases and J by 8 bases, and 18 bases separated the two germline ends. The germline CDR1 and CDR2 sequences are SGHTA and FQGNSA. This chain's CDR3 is CASEGGTREKLFF. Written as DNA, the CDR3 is TGTGCCTCAGAGGGGGGGACTAGGGAAAAACTGTTTTTT.

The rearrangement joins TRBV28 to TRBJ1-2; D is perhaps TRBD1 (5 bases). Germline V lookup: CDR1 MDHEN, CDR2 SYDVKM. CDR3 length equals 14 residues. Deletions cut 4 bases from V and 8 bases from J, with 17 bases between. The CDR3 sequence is CASSSPGTLKGYTF. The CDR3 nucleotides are TGTGCCAGCAGTTCCCCAGGGACTCTGAAGGGCTACACCTTC.

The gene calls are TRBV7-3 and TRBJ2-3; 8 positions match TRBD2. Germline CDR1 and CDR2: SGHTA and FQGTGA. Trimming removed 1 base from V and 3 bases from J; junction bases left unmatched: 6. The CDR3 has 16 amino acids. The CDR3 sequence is CASSLKRRGVTDTQYF. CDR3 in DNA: TGTGCCAGCAGCTTAAAGAGGCGGGGGGTGACAGATACGCAGTATTTT.

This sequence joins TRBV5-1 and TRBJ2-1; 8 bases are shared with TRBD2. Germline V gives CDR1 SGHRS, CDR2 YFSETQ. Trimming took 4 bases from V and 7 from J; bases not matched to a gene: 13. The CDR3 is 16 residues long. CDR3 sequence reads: CASSAPGREVKNEQFF. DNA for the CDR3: TGCGCCAGCAGCGCACCGGGGCGGGAGGTAAAAAATGAGCAGTTCTTC.

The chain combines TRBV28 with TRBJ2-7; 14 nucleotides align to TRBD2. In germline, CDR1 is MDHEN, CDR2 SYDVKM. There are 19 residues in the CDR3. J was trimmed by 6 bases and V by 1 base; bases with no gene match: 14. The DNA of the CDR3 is TGTGCCAGCAGTTTATCCCCGGGACTAGCGGGAGAATCCCTACGCGAGCAGTACTTC. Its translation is CASSLSPGLAGESLREQYF.

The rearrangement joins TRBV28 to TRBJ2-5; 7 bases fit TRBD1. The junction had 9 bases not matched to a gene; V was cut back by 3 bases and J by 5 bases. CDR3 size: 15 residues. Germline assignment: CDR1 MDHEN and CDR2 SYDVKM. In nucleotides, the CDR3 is TGTGCCAGCAGTTTCCCACAGGGGACGGGGGAGACCCAGTACTTC. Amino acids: CASSFPQGTGETQYF.

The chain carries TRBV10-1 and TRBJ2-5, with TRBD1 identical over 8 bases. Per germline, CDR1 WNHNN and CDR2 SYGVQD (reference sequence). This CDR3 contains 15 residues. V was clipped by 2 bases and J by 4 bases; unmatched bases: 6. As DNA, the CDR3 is TGCGCCAGCAGTGAGGCAGGGGGCGACGGAGAGACCCAGTACTTC. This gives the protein CASSEAGGDGETQYF.

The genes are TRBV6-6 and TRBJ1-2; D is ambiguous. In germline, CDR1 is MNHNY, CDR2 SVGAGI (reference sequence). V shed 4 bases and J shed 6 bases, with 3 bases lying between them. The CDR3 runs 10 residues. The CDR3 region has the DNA TGTGCCAGCAGTTCGGATGGCTACACCTTC. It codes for CASSSDGYTF.

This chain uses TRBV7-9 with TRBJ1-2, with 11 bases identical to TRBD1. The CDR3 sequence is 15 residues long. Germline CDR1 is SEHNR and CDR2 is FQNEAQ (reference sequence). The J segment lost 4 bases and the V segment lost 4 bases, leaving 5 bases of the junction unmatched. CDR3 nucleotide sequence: TGTGCCAGCAGCTCTGGACAGGGGGCCTTCTATGGCTACACCTTC. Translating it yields CASSSGQGAFYGYTF.

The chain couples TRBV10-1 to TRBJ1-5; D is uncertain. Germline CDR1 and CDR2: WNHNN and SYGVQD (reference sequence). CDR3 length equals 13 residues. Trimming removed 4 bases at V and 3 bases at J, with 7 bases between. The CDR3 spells CASSAQYNQPQHF. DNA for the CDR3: TGCGCCAGCAGTGCACAGTACAATCAGCCCCAGCATTTT.

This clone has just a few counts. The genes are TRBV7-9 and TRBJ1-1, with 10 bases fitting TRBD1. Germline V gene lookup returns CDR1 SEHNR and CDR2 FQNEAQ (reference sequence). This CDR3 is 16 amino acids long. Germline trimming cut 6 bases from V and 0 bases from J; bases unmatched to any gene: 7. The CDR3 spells CASSFRTGGMNTEAFF. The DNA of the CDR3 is TGTGCCAGCAGTTTTAGGACAGGGGGTATGAACACTGAAGCTTTCTTT. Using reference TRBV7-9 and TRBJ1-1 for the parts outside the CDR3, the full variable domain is DTGVSQNPRHKITKRGQNVTFRCDPISEHNRLYWYRQTLGQGPEFLTYFQNEAQLEKSRLLSDRFSAERPKGSFSTLEIQRTEQGDSAMYLCASSFRTGGMNTEAFFGQGTRLTVV.

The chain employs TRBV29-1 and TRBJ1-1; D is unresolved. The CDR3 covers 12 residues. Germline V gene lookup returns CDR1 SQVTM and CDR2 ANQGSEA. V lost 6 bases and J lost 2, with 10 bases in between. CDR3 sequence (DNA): TGCAGCGTCCCCCCCGGTAACACTGAAGCTTTCTTT. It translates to CSVPPGNTEAFF.

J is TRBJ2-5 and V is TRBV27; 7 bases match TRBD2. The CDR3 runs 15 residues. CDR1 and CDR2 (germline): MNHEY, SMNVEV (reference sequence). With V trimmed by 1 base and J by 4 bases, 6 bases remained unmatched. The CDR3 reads CASSLYIGGGETQYF. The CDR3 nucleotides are TGTGCCAGCAGTTTATACATTGGGGGGGGAGAGACCCAGTACTTC.

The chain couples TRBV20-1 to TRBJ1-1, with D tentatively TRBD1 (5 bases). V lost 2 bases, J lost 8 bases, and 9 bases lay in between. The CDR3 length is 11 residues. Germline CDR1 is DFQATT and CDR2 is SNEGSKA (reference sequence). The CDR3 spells CSARQGSEAFF. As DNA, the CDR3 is TGCAGTGCTAGACAGGGCTCCGAAGCTTTCTTT.

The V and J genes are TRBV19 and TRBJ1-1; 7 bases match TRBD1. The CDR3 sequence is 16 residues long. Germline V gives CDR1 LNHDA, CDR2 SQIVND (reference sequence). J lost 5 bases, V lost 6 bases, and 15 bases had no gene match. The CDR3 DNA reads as TGTGCCAGTAGCCTAATTCCGGCACAGGGGAATACTGAAGCTTTCTTT. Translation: CASSLIPAQGNTEAFF. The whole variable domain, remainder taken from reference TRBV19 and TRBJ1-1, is DGGITQSPKYLFRKEGQNVTLSCEQNLNHDAMYWYRQDPGQGLRLIYYSQIVNDFQKGDIAEGYSVSREKKESFPLTVTSAQKNPTAFYLCASSLIPAQGNTEAFFGQGTRLTVV.

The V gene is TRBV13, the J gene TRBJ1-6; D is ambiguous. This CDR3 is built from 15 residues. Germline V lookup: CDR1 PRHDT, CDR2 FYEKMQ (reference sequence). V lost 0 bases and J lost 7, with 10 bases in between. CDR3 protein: CASSLGRGLNSPLHF. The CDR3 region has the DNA TGTGCCAGCAGCTTAGGGCGGGGATTGAATTCACCCCTCCACTTT.

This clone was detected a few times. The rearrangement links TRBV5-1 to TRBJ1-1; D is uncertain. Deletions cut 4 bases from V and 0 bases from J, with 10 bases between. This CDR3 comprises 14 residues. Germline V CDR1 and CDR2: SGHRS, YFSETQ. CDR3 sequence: CASSGGRVNTEAFF. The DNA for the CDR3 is TGCGCCAGCAGCGGAGGACGGGTGAACACTGAAGCTTTCTTT.